This entry features one TCR beta chain sequence. Its antigen is not known. The primer mix had 60 Vbeta and 13 Jbeta primers. The table came from immunoSEQ multiplex PCR; TCRdb's copy has only in-frame clones and leaves some out. The data show around 140,000 clones, with around 78% seen just once and 1.5% to 1.7% held by the top ten. This specimen belongs to a study of cytomegalovirus exposure and HLA in healthy donors. Regarding the study as a whole: TCR beta chains numbering about 160 were designated cytomegalovirus-associated. Links to common viral pathogens appeared, in a later analysis, for several of the most significant clusters.

Per germline, CDR1 SGDLS and CDR2 YYNGEE. The ends lost 3 bases at V and 3 bases at J; junction bases unmatched: 4. The CDR3 contains 16 residues. The chain links TRBV9 to TRBJ2-3; 13 positions agree with TRBD2. The clonotype comes from a man between 35 and 55 years old in good health and CMV-seronegative. Sequencing was carried out using PBMCs. The CDR3 DNA reads as TGTGCCAGCAGCGCCGCGGGACTAGCGGGAACAGATACGCAGTATTTT. Translated, it gives CASSAAGLAGTDTQYF.